The rows below give T cell receptor beta chains drawn from one sample of a study of T cells in Graves' hyperthyroidism and ophthalmopathy. Each CDR3 protein is one row after TCRdb ran MiXCR on the multiplex PCR reads. Among more than 500,000 distinct CDR3 sequences listed, roughly 17% were seen once. Sequenced material: blood. The receptors originated from a woman between 25 and 40 years old with Graves' hyperthyroidism. The CDR3 runs from the conserved cysteine through the conserved F or W. A D gene is named only where the DNA matches it firmly. Where a row states a size, it is once, few, many or the class of an expanded clone; other rows omit it.

>TRBV19|few|TRBD2|TRBJ2-3
TGTGCCAGTACCCCCGTATTAGCGGGAGAAGATACGCAGTATTTT
CASTPVLAGEDTQYF
>TRBV6-5|many|TRBD1|TRBJ2-7
TGTGCCAGCAGTTACGGACAGGACACCTACGAGCAGTACTTC
CASSYGQDTYEQYF
>TRBV3-1|few|-|TRBJ1-4
TGTGCCAGCAGCCAAGAAGGTAAAAAACTGTTTTTT
CASSQEGKKLFF
>TRBV7-9|many|TRBD2|TRBJ2-7
TGTGCCAGCAGACCTAGCGGGAGATACGAGCAGTACTTC
CASRPSGRYEQYF
>TRBV5-8|-|-|TRBJ1-1
TGTGCCAGCAGTGGCTACGGAAACGACATGAACACTGAAGCTTTCTTT
CASSGYGNDMNTEAFF
>TRBV15|few|TRBD1|TRBJ1-4
TGTGCCACCAGCAGCCACCCAGGGGGGATTAATGAAAAACTGTTTTTT
CATSSHPGGINEKLFF
>TRBV6-2/TRBV6-3|few|-|TRBJ2-5
TGTGCCAGCAACACAGGGGGGGGCGTGACCCAGTACTTC
CASNTGGGVTQYF
>TRBV5-1|-|TRBD2|TRBJ2-3
TGCGCCAGCAGCTTTGGACTAGCGACTAGCACAGATACGCAGTATTTT
CASSFGLATSTDTQYF
>TRBV20-1|few|TRBD1|TRBJ2-5
TGCAGTGCTACAGGTTGGACAGGGGCCGAGGAGACCCAGTACTTC
CSATGWTGAEETQYF
>TRBV30|few|-|TRBJ1-2
TGTGCCTGGAATCGGGGCATCTATGGCTACACCTTC
CAWNRGIYGYTF
>TRBV30|few|TRBD1|TRBJ1-1
TGTGCCTGGGAAACAGGGGGCTATGGGAACACTGAAGCTTTCTTT
CAWETGGYGNTEAFF
>TRBV11-3|many|-|TRBJ1-3
TGTGCCAGCACAGTAACCCGGGACCGCATAAAGGCTGGAGGAAACACCATATATTTT
CASTVTRDRIKAGGNTIYF
>TRBV7-3|-|TRBD2|TRBJ2-2
TGTGCCAGCAGAACTACTAGCGGGATAGACGGGGAGCTGTTTTTT
CASRTTSGIDGELFF
>TRBV13|-|TRBD1|TRBJ1-4
TGTGCCAGCAGCCGTGACAGGGCGGGGGAAAAACTGTTTTTT
CASSRDRAGEKLFF
>TRBV7-2|many|-|TRBJ1-5
TGTGCCAGCAGCTTAAGGGTGGAGCAGCCCCAGCATTTT
CASSLRVEQPQHF
>TRBV20-1|many|-|TRBJ2-3
TGCAGTGCTAGAGCAGGCAGACAGATTAGCACAGATACGCAGTATTTT
CSARAGRQISTDTQYF
>TRBV27|-|TRBD1|TRBJ2-2
TGTGCCAGCAGTGCCCGACAGGGTTTCACCGGGGAGCTGTTTTTT
CASSARQGFTGELFF
>TRBV2|many|-|TRBJ2-1
TGTGCCAGCAGCGGCCCCCTAGGCAATGAGCAGTTCTTC
CASSGPLGNEQFF
>TRBV7-2|-|-|TRBJ1-5
TGTGCCAGCAGCTTAGATGGGGGCGTACTAATCAGCGGACAGCATTTT
CASSLDGGVLISGQHF
>TRBV19|few|-|TRBJ1-5
TGTGCCAGTAGTATCGACCTGAAGCCCCAGCATTTT
CASSIDLKPQHF
>TRBV6-2/TRBV6-3|-|-|TRBJ2-6
TGTGCCAGCAGTTACGGGCAGGGCCCCTCTGGGGCCAACGTCCTGACTTTC
CASSYGQGPSGANVLTF
>TRBV11-3|-|-|TRBJ1-1
TGTGCCAGCAGCTTAAGGGGAGGCCACACTGAAGCTTTCTTT
CASSLRGGHTEAFF
>TRBV28|many|-|TRBJ1-1
TGTGCCAGCAGTTTGATTGGGGGAGCTTTCTTT
CASSLIGGAFF
>TRBV28|many|TRBD2|TRBJ2-1
TGTGCCAGCAGTTCCTTAGCGGGAGACCCTAACAATGAGCAGTTCTTC
CASSSLAGDPNNEQFF
>TRBV7-2|many|TRBD1|TRBJ2-7
TGTGCCAGCACCGGGGACAGGTCCCCCACCTACGAGCAGTACTTC
CASTGDRSPTYEQYF
>TRBV2|many|TRBD1|TRBJ1-4
TGTGCCAGCAGTGAAGTGGGGGAACAGGGGGCGGATGAAAAACTGTTTTTT
CASSEVGEQGADEKLFF
>TRBV2|few|TRBD2|TRBJ2-3
TGTGCCAGCAGCCAAGGACCCCCTCAGCGGGGGCCCCCAGATACGCAGTATTTT
CASSQGPPQRGPPDTQYF
>TRBV5-1|once|-|TRBJ2-3
TGCGCCAGCGGCTCGTCTAGCGTCACTAGCACAGATACGCAGTATTTT
CASGSSSVTSTDTQYF
>TRBV19|few|-|TRBJ2-1
TGTGCCAGTAGTATCGGGGTACACAATGAGCAGTTCTTC
CASSIGVHNEQFF
>TRBV7-8|-|-|TRBJ2-1
TGTGCCAGCAGCTTTACTATAGCGGCCCCTTGGTTCAATGAGCAGTTCTTC
CASSFTIAAPWFNEQFF
>TRBV30|few|TRBD2|TRBJ2-2
TGTGCCTGGAGTGTAGATCTGCGACTAGCGAGTACCGGGGAGCTGTTTTTT
CAWSVDLRLASTGELFF
>TRBV6-5|-|-|TRBJ1-5
TGTGCCAGCAGTTACCTGTCGGGTTATTCAAGCAATCAGCCCCAGCATTTT
CASSYLSGYSSNQPQHF
>TRBV3-2|few|-|TRBJ2-7
TGTGCCAGCAGCCAAGTTCTGGGACTCCCATGGAACTACGAGCAGTACTTC
CASSQVLGLPWNYEQYF
>TRBV28|-|TRBD1|TRBJ1-6
TGTGCCGAGTCAGGGGGAGGGTCACCCCTCCACTTT
CAESGGGSPLHF
>TRBV12-3/TRBV12-4|many|TRBD2|TRBJ2-1
TGTGCCAGCAGCAACGGACTAGCGGCCTACAATGAGCAGTTCTTC
CASSNGLAAYNEQFF
>TRBV19|-|-|TRBJ1-1
TGTGCCAGTAGTCCGGGGTCTGACACTGAAGCTTTCTTT
CASSPGSDTEAFF
>TRBV28|-|-|TRBJ2-7
TGTTCCAGCAGACCCTATAGCGGAGGGGCCTACGAGCAGTACTTC
CSSRPYSGGAYEQYF
>TRBV5-4|-|-|TRBJ2-2
TGTGCCAGCAGCTCCAGACTAAATGGGAACACCGGGGAGCTGTTTTTT
CASSSRLNGNTGELFF
>TRBV19|few|-|TRBJ2-1
TGTGCCAGTAGTATCAACAGGGCCAATGAGCAGTTCTTC
CASSINRANEQFF
>TRBV11-2|many|-|TRBJ2-5
TGTGCCAGCAGCTTAGATCGGGCGGGGATGGAGACCCAGTACTTC
CASSLDRAGMETQYF
>TRBV3-1|many|-|TRBJ1-2
TGTGCCAGCAGCCAAGATTTGGGACTCACCGTCTATGGCTACACCTTC
CASSQDLGLTVYGYTF
>TRBV19|-|-|TRBJ2-4
TGTGCCAGTAGTTCCCAGGCGTGGCAGGGATTCGAGTACTTC
CASSSQAWQGFEYF
>TRBV11-2|many|-|TRBJ1-1
TGTGCCAGCAGCTTAGGTGGCCCGTGGAGAACTGAAGCTTTCTTT
CASSLGGPWRTEAFF
>TRBV3-1|many|-|TRBJ2-3
TGTGCCAGCAGCCGCCTCACATCTGATACGCAGTATTTT
CASSRLTSDTQYF
>TRBV4-1|few|TRBD1|TRBJ2-1
TGCGCCAGCAGCCAAGATCTCAGGACAGGGTTCAATGAGCAGTTCTTC
CASSQDLRTGFNEQFF
>TRBV5-6|-|-|TRBJ1-1
TGTGCCAGCAGTCTGGGACGGATGAGGCCTGAAGCTTTCTTT
CASSLGRMRPEAFF
>TRBV2|many|-|TRBJ2-1
TGTGCCAGCAGTCAACCTCTGCGAAACAATGAGCAGTTCTTC
CASSQPLRNNEQFF